Below are 21 T cell receptor beta chains sequenced from a single sample in a study of control samples from healthy donors and cancer patients. Measured with immunoSEQ multiplex PCR; TCRdb has only the in-frame clones, and not every one. The sample holds about 28,000 clones, about 83% seen once. Sequenced sample: PBMCs. Receptors were obtained from a woman aged 40 to 49 with lung cancer.

The chain recombines TRBV4-3 with TRBJ1-2, with D unclear. Germline-derived CDR1 and CDR2 are LGHNA and YSLEER. Deletions cut 0 bases from V and 5 bases from J, with 7 bases between. The CDR3 covers 13 residues. The CDR3 DNA follows: TGCGCCAGCAGCCAAGATACCTCGTATGGCTACACCTTC. This gives the protein CASSQDTSYGYTF.

The V gene is TRBV3-1 (or the pseudogene TRBV3-2), the J gene TRBJ2-2; TRBD2 is a possible D gene (5 bases). Germline CDR1 and CDR2: LGHDT and YNNKEL (reference sequence). V was shortened by 4 bases and J by 4 bases, with 13 bases between the two germline ends. The CDR3 loop spans 15 amino acids. Here the CDR3 reads CASSLGRGFTGELFF. The DNA for the CDR3 is TGTGCCAGCAGCCTCGGTCGAGGGTTCACCGGGGAGCTGTTTTTT.

V is TRBV4-1 and J is TRBJ2-7, with a possible D match to TRBD2 (6 bases). CDR1 is MGHRA and CDR2 is YSYEKL in the germline V gene. V was clipped by 5 bases and J by 2 bases, with 16 bases between them. The CDR3 spans 15 residues. The CDR3 DNA reads as TGCGCCAGCAGCGTAGTTCTTGGGGAGGCCTACGAGCAGTACTTC. As protein: CASSVVLGEAYEQYF.

This chain links TRBV2 with TRBJ1-2; D gene uncertain. The V end lost 5 bases, the J end lost 1 base, and 11 bases lay between the germline ends. CDR3 length: 14 amino acids. Germline V gives CDR1 SNHLY, CDR2 FYNNEI. For the CDR3, the DNA is TGTGCCAGCAGTTCCATTCCAGTTAACTATGGCTACACCTTC. Translated: CASSSIPVNYGYTF.

The rearrangement joins TRBV5-1 to TRBJ1-3; D may be TRBD1 (5 bases). The germline V and J ends were trimmed by 4 bases and 3 bases, with 20 bases remaining between them. Germline V gene lookup returns CDR1 SGHRS and CDR2 YFSETQ. The CDR3 contains 17 residues. For the CDR3, the DNA is TGCGCCAGCAGCAAAGGGACGACGGAAGGTCGTGGAAACACCATATATTTT. This gives the protein CASSKGTTEGRGNTIYF.

The J gene is TRBJ2-2, the V gene TRBV2, with D possibly matching TRBD1 (6 bases). This CDR3 is 12 amino acids long. Germline V lookup: CDR1 SNHLY, CDR2 FYNNEI. Trimming left V 6 bases short and J 11 bases short, with 13 bases between. The chain's CDR3 is CASRRQALELFF. CDR3 DNA: TGTGCCAGCAGGCGACAGGCGCTAGAGCTGTTTTTT.

This chain connects TRBV14 to TRBJ2-3, with D uncertain. Germline CDR1 SGHDN, CDR2 FVKESK. Trimming removed 2 bases at V and 4 bases at J, with 13 bases between. This CDR3 has 15 residues. CDR3 nucleotide sequence: TGTGCCAGCAGCCAATTAATCTCCTCCCCAGATACGCAGTATTTT. Encoded protein: CASSQLISSPDTQYF. The entire variable domain, with the rest obtained from reference TRBV14 and TRBJ2-3, is as follows: EAGVTQFPSHSVIEKGQTVTLRCDPISGHDNLYWYRRVMGKEIKFLLHFVKESKQDESGMPNNRFLAERTGGTYSTLKVQPAELEDSGVYFCASSQLISSPDTQYFGPGTRLTVL.

This clone occurred a few times. The chain recombines TRBV6-1 with TRBJ2-5; 10 bases agree with TRBD2. After removal of 2 bases from V and 5 bases from J, the junction contained 5 bases not matched to a gene. This CDR3 is 15 amino acids long. CDR1 is MNHNS, CDR2 SASEGT, per germline. In DNA form, the CDR3 reads TGTGCCAGCAGTGAAACAGCGGGGGGGCAGGAGACCCAGTACTTC. It yields the protein CASSETAGGQETQYF.

The chain joins TRBV5-5 to TRBJ1-1; 7 nucleotides match TRBD1. CDR3 length equals 16 residues. Germline assignment: CDR1 SGHKS and CDR2 YYEKEE (reference sequence). V lost 4 bases, J lost 0 bases, and 9 bases stayed unmatched. In DNA, the CDR3 is TGTGCCAGCAGCCTGCATGGGACAGACATGAACACTGAAGCTTTCTTT. Translated, it gives CASSLHGTDMNTEAFF.

The V gene is TRBV7-6, the J gene TRBJ2-7, with a weak D call TRBD2 (6 bases). The CDR3 covers 15 residues. CDR1 and CDR2 (germline): SGHVS, FNYEAQ. V lost 4 bases to trimming and J lost 5 bases, with 18 bases between them. The CDR3 protein is CASSWAEGGSNEQYF. The CDR3 nucleotides are TGTGCCAGCAGCTGGGCGGAGGGTGGGAGCAACGAGCAGTACTTC.

The chain couples TRBV5-1 to TRBJ2-1, with 9 bases that match TRBD2. This CDR3 comprises 15 residues. Germline V CDR1 and CDR2: SGHRS, YFSETQ. The ends lost 1 base at V and 5 bases at J; junction bases unmatched: 4. Here the CDR3 DNA reads TGCGCCAGCAGCTTGCATCCTAGCGGGGACAATGAGCAGTTCTTC. Its protein is CASSLHPSGDNEQFF.

This clone was counted only a few times. The CDR3: CATSQTLAGGHINIQYF. The CDR3 DNA follows: TGTGCCACCAGCCAAACACTAGCGGGGGGGCACATAAACATTCAGTACTTC. The chain uses TRBV15 and TRBJ2-4, with TRBD2 matching 13 bases. J was trimmed by 6 bases and V by 5 bases; bases with no gene match: 10. CDR1 is LNHNV, CDR2 YYDKDF, per germline (reference sequence). The CDR3 is 17 amino acids.

The V call is TRBV28, the J call TRBJ2-7; TRBD1 or TRBD2 may be the D gene (5 bases each). CDR3 length: 13 amino acids. CDR1 and CDR2 (germline): MDHEN, SYDVKM. The V gene lost 8 bases and the J gene lost 6 bases, with 17 bases spanning the gap. The CDR3 is CASHPGPHVEQYF. Here the CDR3 DNA reads TGTGCCAGCCACCCGGGGCCTCACGTCGAGCAGTACTTC.

This clone was seen a handful of times. The junction shows a germline mismatch at one end, possibly a read error. The rearrangement uses TRBV6-4 and TRBJ1-1; a weak D match, TRBD1 (5 bases). This CDR3 spans 13 amino acids. Germline CDR1 and CDR2: MRHNA and SNTAGT. The CDR3 spells CASSPGPNTETFF. The CDR3, as DNA: TGTGCCAGCAGTCCAGGGCCTAACACTGAAACTTTCTTT.

The CDR3 loop is CASSRVGTRETQYF. In nucleotides, the CDR3 is TGTGCCAGCAGCCGCGTCGGGACGCGGGAGACCCAGTACTTC. The rearrangement joins TRBV5-4 to TRBJ2-5; TRBD1 or TRBD2 may be the D gene (5 bases each). The germline gives CDR1 SGHNT, CDR2 YYREEE (reference sequence). The V end lost 4 bases, the J end lost 5 bases, and 15 bases lay between the germline ends. The length of the CDR3 is 14 residues. The whole variable domain, remainder taken from reference TRBV5-4 and TRBJ2-5, is ETGVTQSPTHLIKTRGQQVTLRCSSQSGHNTVSWYQQALGQGPQFIFQYYREEENGRGNFPPRFSGLQFPNYSSELNVNALELDDSALYLCASSRVGTRETQYFGPGTRLLVL.

V gene TRBV4-3 combines with J gene TRBJ1-2, with 11 bases identical to TRBD1. Per the germline V gene, CDR1 is LGHNA and CDR2 is YSLEER. The length of the CDR3 is 15 residues. The junction had 5 bases not matched to a gene; V was cut back by 0 bases and J by 8 bases. The CDR3 loop reads CASSQDSGQGAGYTF. The CDR3 DNA follows: TGCGCCAGCAGCCAAGATAGTGGACAGGGGGCCGGCTACACCTTC.

The chain recombines TRBV11-2 with TRBJ2-1, with 12 bases that match TRBD2. J lost 5 bases, V lost 1 base, and 3 bases had no gene match. CDR1 SGHAT and CDR2 FQNNGV come from the germline V gene. The CDR3 is 16 residues long. CDR3: CASSLGTSGINNEQFF. In nucleotides, the CDR3 is TGTGCCAGCAGCTTAGGGACTAGCGGGATTAACAATGAGCAGTTCTTC.

The CDR3 nucleotides are TGTGCCAGCAGCACGGAGGGATACGAGCAGTACTTC. It translates to CASSTEGYEQYF. The chain links TRBV12-3 or TRBV12-4 to TRBJ2-7, with D tentatively TRBD2 (6 bases). The V and J ends lost 6 bases and 4 bases respectively, with 10 bases between them. The CDR3 sequence is 12 residues long.

CDR3 amino acids: CASSQQGINTGELFF. In DNA form, the CDR3 reads TGTGCCAGCAGCCAACAGGGGATAAACACCGGGGAGCTGTTTTTT. The rearrangement joins TRBV14 to TRBJ2-2, with D tentatively TRBD1 (6 bases). The CDR3 covers 15 residues. From germline, CDR1 is SGHDN and CDR2 FVKESK. The germline V and J ends were trimmed by 2 bases and 2 bases, with 9 bases remaining between them.

Comments on this clone: Compared with germline, one end of the junction differs, possibly owing to a read error. This chain connects TRBV5-1 to TRBJ2-3, with D possibly being TRBD2 (6 bases). This CDR3 spans 15 amino acids. In germline, CDR1 is SGHRS, CDR2 YFSETQ. CDR3 in amino acids: CANSLEGLSTDTQYF. The CDR3 nucleotides read TGCGCCAACAGCTTGGAGGGGCTGAGCACAGATACGCAGTATTTT.

The V call is TRBV19, the J call TRBJ2-5; D tentatively fits TRBD1 or TRBD2 (6 bases each). Germline V gene sequence: CDR1 LNHDA, CDR2 SQIVND (reference sequence). The CDR3 sequence is 16 residues long. V was cut by 2 bases and J by 7 bases, with 20 bases left in between. The CDR3 loop is CASSISPGRDKRTQYF. CDR3 sequence (DNA): TGTGCCAGTAGTATATCCCCCGGGCGGGACAAGAGGACCCAGTACTTC.